A single sample gave rise to the 26 T cell receptor beta chains below, sequenced in a study of beta chain features in type 1 diabetes. Overall study results and limits: Type 1 diabetes patients had moderately but significantly shorter TCRB CDR3s in all four CD4+ subsets.

No cognate antigen is known for these TCRs. Since all of the isolated RNA was reverse transcribed, expressed TCRB transcripts were what got sequenced. Clones were read by immunoSEQ multiplex PCR, and TCRdb kept only the in-frame ones, dropping some. Of about 150,000 clones in the sample, about 9% are singletons; the top ten hold under 0.75%. The sequenced material came from central memory CD4+ T cells from blood. The receptor set was obtained from a woman in her 30s with type 1 diabetes.

The V call is TRBV28, the J call TRBJ2-7; 8 nucleotides align to TRBD1. CDR1 is MDHEN and CDR2 is SYDVKM in the germline V gene. After removal of 7 bases from V and 0 bases from J, the junction contained 8 bases not matched to a gene. The CDR3 is 15 amino acids. CDR3 sequence reads: CASTNTGGPSYEQYF. The CDR3 coding sequence is TGTGCCAGCACCAATACAGGGGGTCCCTCCTACGAGCAGTACTTC. Full variable domain (rest looked up from reference TRBV28 and TRBJ2-7): DVKVTQSSRYLVKRTGEKVFLECVQDMDHENMFWYRQDPGLGLRLIYFSYDVKMKEKGDIPEGYSVSREKKERFSLILESASTNQTSMYLCASTNTGGPSYEQYFGPGTRLTVT.

This clone was detected a few times. The chain recombines TRBV6-6 with TRBJ2-5; the D gene is possibly TRBD2 (5 bases). V lost 11 bases to trimming and J lost 0 bases, with 13 bases between them. This CDR3 comprises 13 residues. CDR1 MNHNY and CDR2 SVGAGI come from the germline V gene (reference sequence). The CDR3 coding sequence is TGTGCCCTTGTTGGAGGCGACCAAGAGACCCAGTACTTC. It specifies CALVGGDQETQYF.

The chain employs TRBV4-1 and TRBJ2-7, with 8 positions matching TRBD2. V shed 4 bases and J 6 bases; nucleotides not matched to a gene: 11. CDR3 length: 15 residues. Germline-derived CDR1 and CDR2 are MGHRA and YSYEKL. The CDR3 sequence: CASSRGSAGGSEQYF. In nucleotides, the CDR3 is TGCGCCAGCAGCCGAGGGTCGGCGGGAGGTTCCGAGCAGTACTTC.

This clone was observed a few times. This rearrangement joins TRBV4-1 to TRBJ1-1; a possible D gene is TRBD1 (6 bases). V was cut by 2 bases and J by 0 bases, with 10 bases left in between. The CDR3 has 15 amino acids. CDR1 MGHRA and CDR2 YSYEKL come from the germline V gene. This chain's CDR3 is CASSQYGQMNTEAFF. In DNA form, the CDR3 reads TGCGCCAGCAGCCAATATGGACAGATGAACACTGAAGCTTTCTTT.

The V call is TRBV4-1, the J call TRBJ1-5; D remains unclear. CDR3 size: 14 residues. Trimming removed 0 bases at V and 7 bases at J, with 10 bases between. Germline V gene sequence: CDR1 MGHRA, CDR2 YSYEKL. CDR3 protein: CASSQDLAGQPQHF. The CDR3 DNA reads as TGCGCCAGCAGCCAAGATTTGGCCGGGCAGCCCCAGCATTTT.

Concerning this clone itself: A junction end diverges from the germline sequence, so it may reflect a read error. This chain uses TRBV28 with TRBJ1-2, with D hard to call. There are 12 residues in the CDR3. Germline V gene data show CDR1 as MDHEN and CDR2 as SYDVKM. CDR3 in amino acids: CASGLLGYGHTF. The CDR3 nucleotides read TGTGCCAGCGGGCTCCTGGGCTATGGCCACACCTTC.

This chain uses TRBV6-5 with TRBJ2-1; D is perhaps TRBD1 (6 bases). Germline-derived CDR1 and CDR2 are MNHEY and SVGAGI. V lost 6 bases and J lost 7, with 19 bases in between. The CDR3 is made up of 15 amino acids. The CDR3 region has the DNA TGTGCCAGCAGGGGAACAGGGAGTTGGTGGAATGAGCAGTTCTTC. The encoded protein is CASRGTGSWWNEQFF.

In nucleotides, the CDR3 is TGTGCCACCAGCAGAGATGGTACGGTAGGGGAGGTTGAAGCTTTCTTT. The encoded protein is CATSRDGTVGEVEAFF. This chain links TRBV15 with TRBJ1-1; weak D call: TRBD1 (5 bases). Germline loops: CDR1 LNHNV, CDR2 YYDKDF (reference sequence). This CDR3 spans 16 amino acids. V lost 0 bases and J 7 bases, leaving 18 bases between the germline ends.

The chain joins TRBV5-1 to TRBJ2-5, with D possibly being TRBD2 (6 bases). From germline, CDR1 is SGHRS and CDR2 YFSETQ. This CDR3 is built from 15 residues. V was shortened by 1 base and J by 4 bases, with 14 bases between the two germline ends. The CDR3: CASSLSGSSGETQYF. CDR3 bases: TGCGCCAGCAGCTTGTCCGGGAGTAGCGGAGAGACCCAGTACTTC. Full variable domain (outside the CDR3, taken from reference TRBV5-1 and TRBJ2-5): KAGVTQTPRYLIKTRGQQVTLSCSPISGHRSVSWYQQTPGQGLQFLFEYFSETQRNKGNFPGRFSGRQFSNSRSEMNVSTLELGDSALYLCASSLSGSSGETQYFGPGTRLLVL.

This chain uses TRBV28 with TRBJ2-7, with TRBD1 identical over 8 bases. The V and J ends lost 5 bases and 3 bases, in that order; junction bases with no gene match: 9. The CDR3 consists of 15 residues. CDR1 and CDR2 (germline): MDHEN, SYDVKM. Here the CDR3 DNA reads TGTGCCAGCAGTCCCATTGATGGGACAGGCTACGAGCAGTACTTC. As protein: CASSPIDGTGYEQYF.

This clone was observed a few times. The chain is built from TRBV11-2 and TRBJ2-5, with 8 bases lining up with TRBD2. Germline V gene lookup returns CDR1 SGHAT and CDR2 FQNNGV. Trimming took 5 bases from V and 9 from J; bases not matched to a gene: 8. There are 13 residues in the CDR3. CDR3 protein: CASSPSREGAQYF. CDR3 coding DNA: TGTGCCAGCAGCCCGAGCCGGGAGGGGGCCCAGTACTTC.

There are a few counts of this clone. This sequence joins TRBV11-2 and TRBJ1-2; TRBD1 matches 9 bases. The CDR3 runs to 15 residues. Germline V gene sequence: CDR1 SGHAT, CDR2 FQNNGV. The V segment lost 5 bases and the J segment 2 bases; nucleotides outside the gene matches: 6. The CDR3 spells CASSQSGTGNYGYTF. In DNA form, the CDR3 reads TGTGCCAGCAGCCAATCCGGGACAGGGAACTATGGCTACACCTTC.

The chain combines TRBV5-1 with TRBJ2-1, with a tentative D call TRBD2 (5 bases). The CDR3 sequence is 16 residues long. Germline V lookup: CDR1 SGHRS, CDR2 YFSETQ. V dropped 4 bases and J dropped 0 bases, with 14 bases sitting between them. The DNA of the CDR3 is TGCGCCAGCAGCCTGGAGGCCGCTAGCTCCTACAATGAGCAGTTCTTC. Protein: CASSLEAASSYNEQFF.

The J gene is TRBJ1-4, the V gene TRBV30; TRBD1 might be the D (5 bases). The V gene's germline CDR1 is GTSNPN and CDR2 SVGIG (reference sequence). V lost 2 bases and J lost 4, with 17 bases in between. The CDR3 is 16 amino acids. CDR3 region: CAWSRQGNTYNEKLFF. The CDR3 DNA follows: TGTGCCTGGAGTAGGCAGGGTAATACGTATAATGAAAAACTGTTTTTT.

This sequence joins TRBV7-6 and TRBJ1-4, with D possibly being TRBD1 (6 bases). Trimming shortened V by 4 bases and J by 8 bases, and 14 bases separated the two germline ends. In germline, CDR1 is SGHVS, CDR2 FNYEAQ. This CDR3 is 14 amino acids long. This chain's CDR3 is CASSSGQLGEKLFF. The CDR3 DNA reads TGTGCCAGCAGCTCTGGACAGCTTGGGGAAAAACTGTTTTTT.

The gene calls are TRBV28 and TRBJ2-2; 8 positions agree with TRBD2. The CDR3 totals 16 residues. Germline trimming cut 6 bases from V and 5 bases from J; bases unmatched to any gene: 11. Germline-derived CDR1 and CDR2 are MDHEN and SYDVKM. CDR3 in amino acids: CASSNTGGVRTGELFF. CDR3 in DNA: TGTGCCAGCAGCAACACCGGGGGGGTCCGGACCGGGGAGCTGTTTTTT.

V usage is TRBV15 and J usage is TRBJ1-5, with D maybe TRBD1 (5 bases). CDR1 is LNHNV and CDR2 is YYDKDF in the germline V gene (reference sequence). The CDR3 runs to 15 residues. V was trimmed by 5 bases and J by 4 bases, leaving 15 bases between them. This CDR3 is CATSSRGARNQPQHF. CDR3 nucleotide sequence: TGTGCCACCAGCTCCCGCGGGGCTCGGAATCAGCCCCAGCATTTT.

This clone was counted between two and nine times. The genes are TRBV7-9 and TRBJ2-5; D call uncertain. The CDR3 has 10 residues. Trimming left V 8 bases short and J 5 bases short, with 6 bases between. Germline V gene data show CDR1 as SEHNR and CDR2 as FQNEAQ (reference sequence). The CDR3 nucleotides read TGTGCCAGCGCGATGGAGACCCAGTACTTC. The encoded protein is CASAMETQYF.

The chain joins TRBV5-4 to TRBJ2-7, with a weak D call TRBD1 (5 bases). The CDR3 covers 13 residues. The V gene lost 2 bases and the J gene lost 5 bases, with 11 bases spanning the gap. Germline V gene sequence: CDR1 SGHNT, CDR2 YYREEE (reference sequence). Here the CDR3 DNA reads TGTGCCAGCAGCTTAAGGGGCGGAGACGAGCAGTACTTC. As protein: CASSLRGGDEQYF.

The chain has TRBV7-6 and TRBJ2-3, with 8 nucleotides matching TRBD2. In germline, CDR1 is SGHVS, CDR2 FNYEAQ. V lost 5 bases, J lost 1 base, and 2 bases stayed unmatched. This CDR3 is 14 amino acids long. CDR3 residues: CASSELAGTDTQYF. The CDR3 DNA reads TGTGCCAGCAGCGAACTAGCGGGCACAGATACGCAGTATTTT.

Only a few counts were recorded for this clone. The chain uses TRBV12-5 and TRBJ1-4; 7 bases map to TRBD1. Looked up from germline, CDR1 is LGHNT and CDR2 is FRNRAP. The CDR3 spans 13 residues. Trimming removed 7 bases from V and 7 bases from J; junction bases left unmatched: 6. CDR3 coding DNA: TGTGCTAGTGCCCAGGGGGTGGGTGAAAAACTGTTTTTT. Encoded protein: CASAQGVGEKLFF.

This rearrangement joins TRBV9 to TRBJ2-3; the match to TRBD2 covers 9 bases. The CDR3 is 18 amino acids. Trimming removed 4 bases from V and 4 bases from J; junction bases left unmatched: 16. Germline V gene data show CDR1 as SGDLS and CDR2 as YYNGEE. The CDR3 DNA reads as TGTGCCAGCAGCTACGAAGATCCTAGCGGGAATTTTGCAGATACGCAGTATTTT. Translated, it gives CASSYEDPSGNFADTQYF.

V gene TRBV7-8 combines with J gene TRBJ1-2, with no clear D. In germline, CDR1 is SGHVS, CDR2 FQNEAQ. V gave up 0 bases and J gave up 6 bases, with 11 bases separating them. This CDR3 region has 14 residues. CDR3 sequence (DNA): TGTGCCAGCAGCTTAGCAATGTTGGCGGATGGCTACACCTTC. Translating it yields CASSLAMLADGYTF.

This chain uses TRBV28 with TRBJ1-1; 12 nucleotides agree with TRBD1. The junction had 6 bases not matched to a gene; V was cut back by 7 bases and J by 6 bases. The length of the CDR3 is 14 residues. The germline V gene has CDR1 MDHEN and CDR2 SYDVKM. The chain's CDR3 is CASKRDRGLSEAFF. The CDR3 DNA reads as TGTGCCAGCAAAAGGGACAGGGGGCTCTCTGAAGCTTTCTTT.

The genes are TRBV6-5 and TRBJ2-1, with D perhaps matching TRBD1 (6 bases). Germline V lookup: CDR1 MNHEY, CDR2 SVGAGI. The CDR3 has 13 residues. The ends were cut back, 6 bases at V and 3 bases at J, with 9 bases in the middle. CDR3 sequence (DNA): TGTGCCAGCAGGATAGGGGGCTACAATGAGCAGTTCTTC. Translated, it gives CASRIGGYNEQFF.

Here the CDR3 DNA reads TGCAGCGTTGAAGCGCCTAGCGGGTTCTCCTACGAGCAGTACTTC. Translation gives CSVEAPSGFSYEQYF. The genes are TRBV29-1 and TRBJ2-7; 8 bases are a match to TRBD2. This CDR3 region has 15 residues. Germline V gene data show CDR1 as SQVTM and CDR2 as ANQGSEA. J gave up 0 bases and V 1 base, and 5 bases lay outside the gene matches.